This TCR beta chain was sequenced in a study of T cell responses to AZD1222 COVID-19 vaccine. Study outcomes and limitations: It should be noted that donors were predominantly white British and more often female, and clonal diversity was possibly underestimated. Reports indicate that nearly half of spike-specific TCRs are directed at unmutated variant regions.

The assay was immunoSEQ multiplex PCR, and TCRdb's table has in-frame clones only and misses some. Seen here are 73,000 or so clones, about 78% observed once, and the top ten hold roughly 50%. The CDR3 runs 15 residues. The V and J ends lost 0 bases and 5 bases, in that order; junction bases with no gene match: 2. Germline values: CDR1 SGHRS, CDR2 YFSETQ. About this clone itself: Antigen specificity is unknown.

Specimen: peripheral blood, collected 28 days after the second AZD1222 dose. The sequence was obtained from an adult who received the AZD1222 COVID-19 vaccine. The chain employs TRBV5-1 and TRBJ2-1; 10 bases align to TRBD2. The CDR3 DNA sequence: TGCGCCAGCAGCTTGGCCCTAGCGGGGGACAATGAGCAGTTCTTC. Residues: CASSLALAGDNEQFF.